Below, 28 T cell receptor beta chains from the same sample are listed, as sequenced in a study of T cell responses to AZD1222 COVID-19 vaccine. Method: immunoSEQ multiplex PCR; TCRdb's copy keeps in-frame clones and lacks some. The sample holds 95,000 to 150,000 clones; more than 85% are singletons and the top ten take around 3%. Sequenced material: peripheral blood, taken 28 days after the second AZD1222 dose. These receptors all stem from an adult who received the AZD1222 COVID-19 vaccine.

This clone occurred once. The chain has TRBV7-8 and TRBJ1-2; D unclear. The CDR3 runs 15 residues. Trimming took off 3 bases at V and 3 bases at J, with 14 bases between the two ends. Germline V gene data show CDR1 as SGHVS and CDR2 as FQNEAQ. The CDR3 sequence: CASSFLVHGYYGYTF. The CDR3 nucleotides are TGTGCCAGCAGCTTCTTAGTACACGGCTACTATGGCTACACCTTC. The full variable domain, completed using reference TRBV7-8 and TRBJ1-2, is GAGVSQSPRYKVAKRGQDVALRCDPISGHVSLFWYQQALGQGPEFLTYFQNEAQLDKSGLPSDRFFAERPEGSVSTLKIQRTQQEDSAVYLCASSFLVHGYYGYTFGSGTRLTVV.

The rearrangement links TRBV4-1 to TRBJ2-5; TRBD1 matches at 10 bases. CDR3 length: 16 residues. V trimming: 1 base; J trimming: 4 bases; junction bases outside the gene matches: 6. CDR1 and CDR2 from the germline V gene are MGHRA and YSYEKL. DNA for the CDR3: TGCGCCAGCAGCCAAGCAAAACGGGACAGGGGAGAGACCCAGTACTTC. Translating gives CASSQAKRDRGETQYF.

The chain joins TRBV11-3 to TRBJ2-5; the D gene is possibly TRBD2 (5 bases). The CDR3 is 16 residues long. Germline assignment: CDR1 SGHNT and CDR2 YENEEA. Trimming pared 2 bases from V and 0 bases from J, leaving 13 bases between. CDR3 residues: CASSLITSGYQETQYF. Here the CDR3 DNA reads TGTGCCAGCAGCTTAATTACGTCGGGGTACCAAGAGACCCAGTACTTC.

The CDR3 nucleotides read TGCGCCAGCAGCCTAGGGTCCGGGGGATACAATGAGCAGTTCTTC. Encoded protein: CASSLGSGGYNEQFF. The V gene is TRBV4-3, the J gene TRBJ2-1; possible D gene TRBD2, 6 bases. Trimming took off 4 bases at V and 4 bases at J, with 14 bases between the two ends. The CDR3 covers 15 residues. Germline V lookup: CDR1 LGHNA, CDR2 YSLEER.

This clone was detected once. V and J are TRBV6-2 or TRBV6-3 and TRBJ2-3; 7 positions agree with TRBD2. The V gene's germline CDR1 is MNHEY and CDR2 SVGEGT. There are 14 residues in the CDR3. The junction had 6 bases not matched to a gene; V was cut back by 5 bases and J by 4 bases. The CDR3 nucleotides read TGTGCCAGCAGTCCAGGACTAGTAGCAGATACGCAGTATTTT. It translates to CASSPGLVADTQYF.

The rearrangement uses TRBV14 and TRBJ1-1; tentative D call: TRBD1 (5 bases). There are 14 residues in the CDR3. The V end lost 1 base, the J end lost 4 bases, and 10 bases lay between the germline ends. Looked up from germline, CDR1 is SGHDN and CDR2 is FVKESK. CDR3 sequence (DNA): TGTGCCAGCAGCCAAGTATGGGGCGGCACTGAAGCTTTCTTT. Protein: CASSQVWGGTEAFF.

This clone was seen only a few times. This CDR3 is CASSRDGQGAGYGYTF. The CDR3 DNA reads TGTGCCAGTAGTAGAGACGGACAGGGGGCCGGCTATGGCTACACCTTC. V is TRBV19 and J is TRBJ1-2; TRBD1 matches 11 bases. The CDR3 extends over 16 amino acids. The ends lost 4 bases at V and 4 bases at J; junction bases unmatched: 8. Germline assignment: CDR1 LNHDA and CDR2 SQIVND (reference sequence).

The chain is built from TRBV11-2 and TRBJ1-3, with D possibly being TRBD1 (5 bases). Germline V gene data show CDR1 as SGHAT and CDR2 as FQNNGV. V was cut by 5 bases and J by 5 bases, with 19 bases left in between. The CDR3 spans 16 residues. The CDR3 DNA reads TGTGCCAGCAGCCCTATCGGCAGGGACCCCCGAAACACCATATATTTT. The encoded protein is CASSPIGRDPRNTIYF. Supplemented by reference TRBV11-2 and TRBJ1-3, the full variable domain reads EAGVAQSPRYKIIEKRQSVAFWCNPISGHATLYWYQQILGQGPKLLIQFQNNGVVDDSQLPKDRFSAERLKGVDSTLKIQPAKLEDSAVYLCASSPIGRDPRNTIYFGEGSWLTVV.

V is TRBV19 and J is TRBJ1-1, with D possibly being TRBD1 (5 bases). V was trimmed by 1 base and J by 4 bases, leaving 13 bases between them. Per germline, CDR1 LNHDA and CDR2 SQIVND (reference sequence). The CDR3 totals 15 residues. Here the CDR3 reads CASSIGEGRGTEAFF. The CDR3 coding sequence is TGTGCCAGTAGTATAGGAGAGGGGAGGGGCACTGAAGCTTTCTTT.

Turning to this clone: Relative to the germline gene, one junction end is altered; a read error may explain this. The chain links TRBV7-7 to TRBJ1-4; 11 nucleotides align to TRBD1. The CDR3 is 15 amino acids. Looked up from germline, CDR1 is SSHAT and CDR2 is FNYEAQ (reference sequence). The CDR3 DNA reads as TGTGCTAGCAGCTTAGGACAGGGGGCGCGTGAAAAACTGTTTTTT. It translates to CASSLGQGAREKLFF. Combining the CDR3 with reference TRBV7-7 and TRBJ1-4 gives the whole variable domain GAGVSQSPRYKVTKRGQDVTLRCDPISSHATLYWYQQALGQGPEFLTYFNYEAQPDKSGLPSDRFSAERPEGSISTLTIQRTEQRDSAMYRCASSLGQGAREKLFFGSGTQLSVL.

This chain connects TRBV6-6 to TRBJ1-3; tentative D call: TRBD1 (5 bases). CDR1 is MNHNY, CDR2 SVGAGI, per germline (reference sequence). The CDR3 contains 14 residues. Trimming left V 8 bases short and J 0 bases short, with 11 bases between. The CDR3 bases are TGTGCCAGCGTTAACGGGGCCTCTGGAAACACCATATATTTT. Amino acids: CASVNGASGNTIYF.

CDR3: CASRTPDSGSYEQYF. In DNA, the CDR3 is TGTGCCAGCAGGACCCCTGACAGTGGATCTTACGAGCAGTACTTC. V is TRBV6-5 and J is TRBJ2-7, with D possibly matching TRBD1 (5 bases). CDR1 is MNHEY, CDR2 SVGAGI, per germline. V lost 6 bases to trimming and J lost 4 bases, with 19 bases between them. The CDR3 is 15 amino acids.

The chain recombines TRBV28 with TRBJ1-6; D perhaps matches TRBD1 (6 bases). V was shortened by 3 bases and J by 7 bases, with 10 bases between the two germline ends. Germline V gene lookup returns CDR1 MDHEN and CDR2 SYDVKM. This CDR3 region has 14 residues. CDR3 in DNA: TGTGCCAGCAGTTTTGGGACATCGAATTCACCCCTCCACTTT. This codes for CASSFGTSNSPLHF.

The chain is built from TRBV18 and TRBJ2-1, with a possible D match to TRBD1 (5 bases). Deletions cut 3 bases from V and 4 bases from J, with 10 bases between. The CDR3 spans 14 residues. The germline V gene has CDR1 KGHSH and CDR2 LQKENI. The CDR3 sequence is CASSPLDTYNEQFF. As DNA, the CDR3 is TGTGCCAGCTCACCCCTGGACACTTACAATGAGCAGTTCTTC.

This chain connects TRBV7-6 to TRBJ1-6; D is unresolved. CDR1 and CDR2 from the germline V gene are SGHVS and FNYEAQ. The CDR3 has 14 amino acids. V was shortened by 5 bases and J by 2 bases, with 7 bases between the two germline ends. The CDR3 here is CASSTMTYNSPLHF. CDR3 DNA sequence: TGTGCCAGCAGCACCATGACCTATAATTCACCCCTCCACTTT.

The chain carries TRBV11-3 and TRBJ1-1; D uncertain. The CDR3 length is 13 residues. Deletions cut 0 bases from V and 0 bases from J, with 2 bases between. The germline gives CDR1 SGHNT, CDR2 YENEEA. Here the CDR3 DNA reads TGTGCCAGCAGCTTAGAGGTGAACACTGAAGCTTTCTTT. This gives the protein CASSLEVNTEAFF.

V is TRBV4-1 and J is TRBJ2-3; D uncertain. Germline CDR1 reads MGHRA; CDR2 reads YSYEKL. There are 12 residues in the CDR3. V dropped 7 bases and J dropped 1 base, with 6 bases sitting between them. This chain's CDR3 is CASKDGTDTQYF. The CDR3, as DNA: TGCGCCAGCAAGGACGGCACAGATACGCAGTATTTT.

This sequence joins TRBV7-2 and TRBJ2-7, with TRBD2 matching over 7 bases. This CDR3 contains 16 residues. CDR1 SGHTA and CDR2 FQGNSA come from the germline V gene. V trimming: 0 bases; J trimming: 0 bases; junction bases outside the gene matches: 5. CDR3 in DNA: TGTGCCAGCAGCTTAGCGGGAGGGCGGAGCTCCTACGAGCAGTACTTC. Protein: CASSLAGGRSSYEQYF.

V gene TRBV28 combines with J gene TRBJ1-5; 8 nucleotides align to TRBD1. Germline V CDR1 and CDR2: MDHEN, SYDVKM. Trimming took 6 bases from V and 2 from J; bases not matched to a gene: 6. The CDR3 has 15 residues. The CDR3 bases are TGTGCCAGCAGATACAGGGGGAGCGGCAATCAGCCCCAGCATTTT. As protein: CASRYRGSGNQPQHF.

The chain uses TRBV5-5 and TRBJ1-6, with D possibly matching TRBD1 (5 bases). This CDR3 contains 14 residues. Trimming took off 3 bases at V and 10 bases at J, with 14 bases between the two ends. CDR1 is SGHKS and CDR2 is YYEKEE in the germline V gene (reference sequence). The chain's CDR3 is CASSSGGRNSPLHF. The CDR3 DNA is TGTGCCAGCAGCTCGGGGGGGAGGAACTCACCCCTCCACTTT.

In this sample, this clone turned up a few times. The rearrangement joins TRBV3-1 (or the pseudogene TRBV3-2) to TRBJ1-1; D is undetermined. This CDR3 has 16 residues. V was trimmed by 2 bases and J by 1 base, leaving 14 bases between them. Germline V CDR1 and CDR2: LGHDT, YNNKEL (reference sequence). The CDR3 loop reads CASSQILTGKNTEAFF. The DNA of the CDR3 is TGTGCCAGCAGCCAAATCCTGACGGGAAAGAACACTGAAGCTTTCTTT.

The chain uses TRBV4-3 and TRBJ2-5, with D maybe TRBD2 (5 bases). V dropped 1 base and J dropped 5 bases, with 14 bases sitting between them. CDR1 is LGHNA and CDR2 is YSLEER in the germline V gene. The CDR3 has 15 amino acids. For the CDR3, the DNA is TGCGCCAGCAGCCAAGTTAACTCTCCGGGGGAGACCCAGTACTTC. It yields the protein CASSQVNSPGETQYF.

This chain connects TRBV4-1 to TRBJ2-1; weak D call: TRBD1 (6 bases). This CDR3 is 11 amino acids long. V was trimmed by 0 bases and J by 13 bases, leaving 7 bases between them. CDR1 is MGHRA and CDR2 is YSYEKL in the germline V gene. The DNA of the CDR3 is TGCGCCAGCAGCCAAGAAGGGGGACAGTTCTTC. It encodes CASSQEGGQFF.

This rearrangement joins TRBV5-1 to TRBJ2-1, with TRBD2 matching 10 bases. This CDR3 comprises 16 residues. J was trimmed by 3 bases and V by 3 bases; bases with no gene match: 6. Germline V gives CDR1 SGHRS, CDR2 YFSETQ. The CDR3 loop is CASSSRIAGGYNEQFF. CDR3 sequence (DNA): TGCGCCAGCAGCTCACGAATAGCGGGGGGCTACAATGAGCAGTTCTTC. Variable domain in full (rest from reference TRBV5-1 and TRBJ2-1): KAGVTQTPRYLIKTRGQQVTLSCSPISGHRSVSWYQQTPGQGLQFLFEYFSETQRNKGNFPGRFSGRQFSNSRSEMNVSTLELGDSALYLCASSSRIAGGYNEQFFGPGTRLTVL.

V gene TRBV7-3 combines with J gene TRBJ1-4; 10 bases line up with TRBD1. Germline values: CDR1 SGHTA, CDR2 FQGTGA. Germline trimming cut 4 bases from V and 8 bases from J; bases unmatched to any gene: 4. The CDR3 totals 14 residues. CDR3 sequence (DNA): TGTGCCAGCAGCTCAGGACAGGGGGACGAAAAACTGTTTTTT. This translates into CASSSGQGDEKLFF.

The V call is TRBV5-4, the J call TRBJ1-1; D may be TRBD1 (6 bases). CDR1 is SGHNT, CDR2 YYREEE, per germline (reference sequence). The CDR3 consists of 14 residues. Trimming pared 1 base from V and 5 bases from J, leaving 12 bases between. CDR3 residues: CASSLTGLRTEAFF. CDR3 coding DNA: TGTGCCAGCAGCTTGACAGGGTTGCGGACTGAAGCTTTCTTT.

The rearrangement uses TRBV6-6 and TRBJ1-1; D perhaps matches TRBD1 (6 bases). Germline V lookup: CDR1 MNHNY, CDR2 SVGAGI (reference sequence). The CDR3 is 14 residues long. The germline V and J ends were trimmed by 6 bases and 2 bases, with 13 bases remaining between them. This CDR3 is CASRAVQGNTEAFF. DNA of the CDR3: TGTGCCAGCAGGGCAGTACAGGGAAACACTGAAGCTTTCTTT.

The chain carries TRBV7-2 and TRBJ2-3, with D perhaps TRBD1 (5 bases). Germline CDR1 is SGHTA and CDR2 is FQGNSA. Trimming took off 5 bases at V and 6 bases at J, with 15 bases between the two ends. The CDR3 extends over 14 amino acids. CDR3 loop: CASSPQGFIDTQYF. In nucleotides, the CDR3 is TGTGCCAGCAGCCCCCAGGGCTTCATTGATACGCAGTATTTT.